These 16 T cell receptor beta chains originate from one sample sequenced in a study of a mutant IDH1 vaccine in newly diagnosed glioma. Noted time point: week 23, last vaccination. What each vaccine dose contained was 300 ug of mutant IDH1 20-mer peptide, accompanied by topical imiquimod. No cognate antigen is known for these TCRs. Sequencing used immunoSEQ multiplex PCR; TCRdb keeps in-frame clones, though not all of them. Here the sample spans 88,000 or so clones, 65% to 90% being singletons. Sequencing was performed on PBMCs, taken from a glioma patient whose treatment included an IDH1 peptide vaccine. The receptor set was obtained from a man aged 30 to 45 with glioma. Some clones in this sample may be carry-over from other donors' samples.

The V gene is TRBV13, the J gene TRBJ2-5; the D gene is possibly TRBD1 (6 bases). The germline CDR1 and CDR2 sequences are PRHDT and FYEKMQ (reference sequence). V was cut by 1 base and J by 0 bases, with 9 bases left in between. The CDR3 consists of 15 residues. The CDR3 region is CASSLARGYQETQYF. DNA for the CDR3: TGTGCCAGCAGCTTAGCCAGGGGTTACCAAGAGACCCAGTACTTC.

V is TRBV15 and J is TRBJ1-1; TRBD1 aligns across 7 bases. The trim removed 0 bases at V and 4 bases at J, leaving 14 bases unmatched. The length of the CDR3 is 18 residues. Germline CDR1 is LNHNV and CDR2 is YYDKDF (reference sequence). Here the CDR3 reads CATSRDPVGGDGFTEAFF. CDR3 sequence (DNA): TGTGCCACCAGCAGAGATCCAGTAGGGGGCGATGGTTTCACTGAAGCTTTCTTT.

The chain combines TRBV30 with TRBJ2-3; D not resolved. V was pared by 0 bases and J by 0 bases, with 13 bases between. The CDR3 has 16 amino acids. Germline V gene sequence: CDR1 GTSNPN, CDR2 SVGIG (reference sequence). The CDR3 loop is CAWSVPPGRSTDTQYF. The CDR3 nucleotides read TGTGCCTGGAGTGTACCGCCGGGTCGGAGCACAGATACGCAGTATTTT.

V gene TRBV6-1 combines with J gene TRBJ1-1, with 9 bases that match TRBD1. The CDR3 contains 16 residues. CDR1 and CDR2 from the germline V gene are MNHNS and SASEGT. The V gene end was trimmed by 4 bases and the J gene end by 11 bases; junction bases not matched to a gene: 17. CDR3 loop: CASSVGTGWTGSEAFF. In nucleotides, the CDR3 is TGTGCCAGCAGTGTAGGGACAGGGTGGACTGGCTCCGAGGCTTTCTTT.

This clone was counted between two and nine times. Other DNA sequences in the sample encode the same CDR3. The chain couples TRBV7-9 to TRBJ1-6, with D perhaps matching TRBD1 (6 bases). This CDR3 comprises 13 residues. Germline V gene sequence: CDR1 SEHNR, CDR2 FQNEAQ (reference sequence). Deletions cut 3 bases from V and 8 bases from J, with 8 bases between. The CDR3 loop is CASSLDRYSPLHF. The CDR3 DNA reads as TGTGCCAGCAGCTTGGACAGATATTCACCCCTCCACTTT.

This clone was found once. The CDR3 bases are TGTGCCAGTAGTATAGATAGGCTATGGACTGAAGCTTTCTTT. It yields the protein CASSIDRLWTEAFF. V gene TRBV19 combines with J gene TRBJ1-1; no firm D call. This CDR3 has 14 amino acids. V lost 0 bases, J lost 5 bases, and 10 bases lay in between. Germline CDR1 LNHDA, CDR2 SQIVND (reference sequence).

V usage is TRBV19 and J usage is TRBJ2-7; 7 bases are a match to TRBD1. The J segment lost 5 bases and the V segment lost 3 bases, leaving 4 bases of the junction unmatched. CDR3 length: 13 amino acids. Germline V gene lookup returns CDR1 LNHDA and CDR2 SQIVND (reference sequence). The CDR3 is CASSISQGDEQYF. In DNA, the CDR3 is TGTGCCAGTAGTATTTCTCAGGGGGACGAGCAGTACTTC.

V and J are TRBV7-2 and TRBJ1-1, with 7 bases aligning to TRBD1. This CDR3 has 15 residues. V was pared by 1 base and J by 1 base, with 3 bases of the junction left unmatched. Germline-derived CDR1 and CDR2 are SGHTA and FQGNSA. The chain's CDR3 is CASSLEDRANTEAFF. As DNA, the CDR3 is TGTGCCAGCAGCTTAGAAGACAGGGCGAACACTGAAGCTTTCTTT.

The rearrangement links TRBV19 to TRBJ2-7; D call uncertain. Between the trimmed V and J ends, which lost 3 bases and 4 bases, there was a span of 7 bases. Germline V lookup: CDR1 LNHDA, CDR2 SQIVND (reference sequence). The CDR3 has 12 amino acids. CDR3: CASSISPYEQYF. The CDR3 DNA sequence: TGTGCCAGTAGTATCTCACCGTACGAGCAGTACTTC.

The V gene is TRBV18, the J gene TRBJ1-1; D might be TRBD1 (5 bases). The CDR3 spans 13 residues. V was shortened by 3 bases and J by 0 bases, with 5 bases between the two germline ends. CDR1 is KGHSH and CDR2 is LQKENI in the germline V gene. The CDR3 region has the DNA TGTGCCAGCTCACCGGACATGAACACTGAAGCTTTCTTT. This gives the protein CASSPDMNTEAFF.

The gene calls are TRBV11-1 and TRBJ1-1, with D uncertain. Germline loops: CDR1 SGHAT, CDR2 FQDESV (reference sequence). Trimming stripped 6 bases from V and 1 base from J, with 9 bases between. The CDR3 covers 13 residues. The DNA for the CDR3 is TGTGCCAGCAGACAAACTGAGAACACTGAAGCTTTCTTT. It encodes CASRQTENTEAFF. The variable domain in full, completed from reference TRBV11-1 and TRBJ1-1, reads EAEVAQSPRYKITEKSQAVAFWCDPISGHATLYWYRQILGQGPELLVQFQDESVVDDSQLPKDRFSAERLKGVDSTLKIQPAELGDSAMYLCASRQTENTEAFFGQGTRLTVV.

The rearrangement uses TRBV5-1 and TRBJ2-7, with D unresolved. Germline V gene data show CDR1 as SGHRS and CDR2 as YFSETQ. The CDR3 length is 13 residues. V was trimmed by 4 bases and J by 3 bases, leaving 11 bases between them. CDR3 sequence (DNA): TGCGCCAGCAGCATAAACAGAGACTACGAGCAGTACTTC. Encoded protein: CASSINRDYEQYF.

This chain joins TRBV28 and TRBJ1-1; no reliable D call. From germline, CDR1 is MDHEN and CDR2 SYDVKM. The V and J ends lost 7 bases and 5 bases respectively, with 11 bases between them. The CDR3 runs 12 residues. This CDR3 is CASNARRTEAFF. DNA for the CDR3: TGTGCCAGCAATGCCAGAAGAACTGAAGCTTTCTTT.

The chain joins TRBV7-2 to TRBJ1-2; no reliable D call. This CDR3 region has 13 residues. Trimming shortened V by 5 bases and J by 5 bases, and 12 bases separated the two germline ends. Looked up from germline, CDR1 is SGHTA and CDR2 is FQGNSA. CDR3: CASSPGREYGYTF. The CDR3 bases are TGTGCCAGCAGCCCTGGAAGGGAGTATGGCTACACCTTC.

The chain couples TRBV2 to TRBJ2-2; D unclear. This CDR3 has 14 residues. V lost 6 bases and J lost 4, with 12 bases in between. Looked up from germline, CDR1 is SNHLY and CDR2 is FYNNEI. The CDR3 here is CASRGKRFTGELFF. The CDR3, as DNA: TGTGCCAGCAGAGGCAAGAGGTTCACCGGGGAGCTGTTTTTT.

This sequence joins TRBV28 and TRBJ1-5; tentatively, D is TRBD1 (5 bases). Looked up from germline, CDR1 is MDHEN and CDR2 is SYDVKM. The CDR3 totals 15 residues. The V and J ends lost 2 bases and 1 base respectively, with 9 bases between them. The CDR3 DNA reads TGTGCCAGCAGTTTACAGGGAGGGAGCAATCAGCCCCAGCATTTT. This sequence encodes CASSLQGGSNQPQHF.